These T cell receptor beta chains were read from a single sample in a study of neurological immune-mediated disorders. TCRdb reprocessed the 5' RACE reads via MiXCR and lists one record per CDR3 protein. Of 45,000 to 65,000 distinct CDR3 sequences listed, 7% to 10% are singletons. The sample taken for sequencing was PBMCs. Receptor source: a woman in her thirties or forties in good health. Each CDR3 is given with its conserved first and last residue. The D gene is left open where the match is weak. Expanded clones get a size class; other rows say once, few or many, or leave the size out.

CDR3 protein	CDR3 DNA	D gene	J gene	V gene	clone size	CDR3 length
CASSPPRVYHYEQYF	TGTGCCAGCAGCCCCCCCAGGGTCTACCACTACGAGCAGTACTTC	.	TRBJ2-7	TRBV7-3	many	15
CASSLEANAEAFF	TGCGCCAGCAGCTTGGAGGCAAATGCTGAAGCTTTCTTT	.	TRBJ1-1	TRBV5-1	many	13
CASSLAPGRGTDTQYF	TGTGCCAGCAGCTTAGCGCCGGGTAGGGGCACAGATACGCAGTATTTT	.	TRBJ2-3	TRBV7-2	many	16
CSARATTQNIQYF	TGCAGTGCTAGAGCCACAACGCAAAACATTCAGTACTTC	.	TRBJ2-4	TRBV20-1	few	13
CASSIRQSGLGGYTF	TGTGCCAGCAGCATACGACAGTCCGGGTTGGGTGGCTACACCTTC	.	TRBJ1-2	TRBV3-1	many	15
CASSLTGPTASYNSPLHF	TGTGCCAGCAGTTTAACGGGCCCGACGGCGTCCTATAATTCACCCCTCCACTTT	.	TRBJ1-6	TRBV12-3/TRBV12-4	many	18
CASSLPGNTEAFF	TGCGCCAGCAGCTTGCCGGGGAACACTGAAGCTTTCTTT	.	TRBJ1-1	TRBV5-1	many	13
CASSKTGTAAGELFF	TGTGCTAGCAGCAAAACCGGGACGGCCGCCGGGGAGCTGTTTTTT	.	TRBJ2-2	TRBV7-7	many	15
CASRDTLGAEKLFF	TGTGCCAGCAGGGACACCCTGGGAGCTGAAAAACTGTTTTTT	.	TRBJ1-4	TRBV2	many	14
CASSLGQFPDTQYF	TGTGCCAGCAGCTTGGGACAGTTCCCAGATACGCAGTATTTT	.	TRBJ2-3	TRBV5-5	many	14
CASSLEQGRLTGELFF	TGCGCCAGCAGCTTGGAACAGGGGAGGCTCACCGGGGAGCTGTTTTTT	.	TRBJ2-2	TRBV5-1	many	16
CASSQIVDSSTDTQYF	TGTGCCAGCAGCCAAATCGTGGACTCCTCGACAGATACGCAGTATTTT	.	TRBJ2-3	TRBV3-1	few	16
CASSYSWQHYGYTF	TGTGCCAGCAGTTACTCTTGGCAGCACTATGGCTACACCTTC	.	TRBJ1-2	TRBV6-2/TRBV6-3	many	14
CASSQDSPSNYGYTF	TGTGCCAGCAGCCAAGATAGCCCCTCTAACTATGGCTACACCTTC	.	TRBJ1-2	TRBV3-1	many	15
CASSRPGTPQQPQHF	TGTGCCAGCAGTCGACCCGGGACTCCCCAACAGCCCCAGCATTTT	.	TRBJ1-5	TRBV12-3/TRBV12-4	many	15
CASSRHGPGVYTGELFF	TGTGCCAGCAGCCGTCACGGCCCGGGGGTTTACACCGGGGAGCTGTTTTTT	.	TRBJ2-2	TRBV7-2	many	17
CASSQGPWDTQYF	TGTGCCAGCAGTCAGGGGCCTTGGGATACGCAGTATTTT	.	TRBJ2-3	TRBV27	medium-sized	13
CASSQDLSQNTEAFF	TGCGCCAGCAGCCAAGATCTGTCCCAGAACACTGAAGCTTTCTTT	.	TRBJ1-1	TRBV4-3	many	15
CASSFRRGGQLTDTQYF	TGTGCCAGCAGCTTCAGGCGCGGCGGACAACTCACAGATACGCAGTATTTT	.	TRBJ2-3	TRBV7-2	many	17
CASSPFQDRAGAEAFF	TGTGCCAGCTCACCATTCCAGGACAGGGCGGGGGCTGAAGCTTTCTTT	TRBD1	TRBJ1-1	TRBV18	once	16
CASSAGQSTEAFF	TGTGCCAGCAGTGCGGGACAATCCACTGAAGCTTTCTTT	.	TRBJ1-1	TRBV6-5	.	13
CASSITQGVGYTF	TGTGCCAGCAGTATCACACAGGGTGTCGGCTACACCTTC	.	TRBJ1-2	TRBV12-3/TRBV12-4	many	13
CASSSGSGGYTF	TGTGCCAGCAGTTCAGGGTCAGGCGGCTACACCTTC	.	TRBJ1-2	TRBV6-6	many	12
CASSSSGTGQDGYTF	TGTGCCAGCAGTTCCTCCGGGACAGGGCAAGACGGCTACACCTTC	TRBD1	TRBJ1-2	TRBV6-2/TRBV6-3	many	15
CAISTLGRANGELFF	TGTGCCATCAGTACCCTCGGGAGGGCAAACGGGGAGCTGTTTTTT	TRBD2	TRBJ2-2	TRBV10-3	many	15
CASSLMGTQMTGELFF	TGTGCCAGCAGCTTAATGGGGACGCAGATGACCGGGGAGCTGTTTTTT	.	TRBJ2-2	TRBV7-6	many	16
CAGMTGGDNYGYTF	TGTGCCGGGATGACAGGCGGGGATAACTATGGCTACACCTTC	.	TRBJ1-2	TRBV7-2	many	14
CASSQDNPGGYNEQFF	TGCGCCAGCAGCCAAGATAACCCGGGTGGCTACAATGAGCAGTTCTTC	.	TRBJ2-1	TRBV4-3	many	16
CASSLTGAGQGSQPQHF	TGTGCCAGCAGCTTAACGGGGGCAGGACAGGGCAGTCAGCCCCAGCATTTT	TRBD1	TRBJ1-5	TRBV5-6	many	17
CASSTDGYEQYF	TGCGCCAGCAGCACCGACGGCTACGAGCAGTACTTC	.	TRBJ2-7	TRBV5-1	many	12
CASSSGLDPGSYNEQFF	TGTGCCAGCAGCAGTGGACTAGACCCTGGGTCCTACAATGAGCAGTTCTTC	TRBD2	TRBJ2-1	TRBV12-3/TRBV12-4	.	17
CASTSGPSHHNEQFF	TGTGCCAGCACTAGCGGCCCCTCGCATCACAATGAGCAGTTCTTC	TRBD2	TRBJ2-1	TRBV12-3/TRBV12-4	many	15
CASSHALGPSRETQYF	TGCGCCAGCAGCCACGCGCTAGGGCCGAGCCGGGAGACCCAGTACTTC	.	TRBJ2-5	TRBV4-3	many	16
CASSPDRTNGYTF	TGTGCCAGCAGCCCCGACAGGACTAATGGCTACACCTTC	.	TRBJ1-2	TRBV14	many	13
CATSRDEAGEQYF	TGTGCCACCAGCAGAGATGAGGCGGGAGAGCAGTACTTC	.	TRBJ2-7	TRBV15	many	13
CASSPLGGLSYNEQFF	TGTGCCAGCAGTCCCCTGGGGGGATTGTCCTACAATGAGCAGTTCTTC	.	TRBJ2-1	TRBV6-6	many	16
CASSLVAGNEAFF	TGTGCCAGCAGCTTAGTGGCCGGAAATGAAGCTTTCTTT	.	TRBJ1-1	TRBV11-2	.	13
CASSRDWGRAFF	TGCGCCAGCAGCCGGGATTGGGGGAGAGCTTTCTTT	.	TRBJ1-1	TRBV5-1	many	12
CASSSGQANTGELFF	TGTGCCAGCAGCTCGGGACAGGCGAACACCGGGGAGCTGTTTTTT	TRBD1	TRBJ2-2	TRBV5-5	many	15
CSARDPGTTYEQYF	TGCAGTGCTAGAGACCCGGGGACTACCTACGAGCAGTACTTC	TRBD2	TRBJ2-7	TRBV20-1	few	14
CASKWGTPADEQFF	TGTGCCAGTAAGTGGGGGACTCCCGCCGATGAGCAGTTCTTC	.	TRBJ2-1	TRBV19	few	14
CASSLGSGIGNTIYF	TGCGCCAGCAGCTTGGGCAGCGGAATTGGAAACACCATATATTTT	.	TRBJ1-3	TRBV5-1	many	15
CASSLGTGLSSYNEQFF	TGTGCCAGCAGTTTGGGGACAGGCCTTAGCTCCTACAATGAGCAGTTCTTC	TRBD1	TRBJ2-1	TRBV12-3/TRBV12-4	many	17
CASSGTSGTYNEQFF	TGTGCCAGCAGCGGGACTAGCGGGACTTACAATGAGCAGTTCTTC	TRBD2	TRBJ2-1	TRBV9	many	15
CASSEGGASGNTIYF	TGCGCCAGCAGTGAGGGTGGAGCCTCTGGAAACACCATATATTTT	.	TRBJ1-3	TRBV10-2	many	15
CASSGPSGPLSYEQYF	TGTGCCAGCAGCGGCCCTTCGGGACCCCTTTCCTACGAGCAGTACTTC	.	TRBJ2-7	TRBV7-8	many	16
CASSSTLGQPQHF	TGTGCTAGCAGCTCGACACTGGGTCAGCCCCAGCATTTT	.	TRBJ1-5	TRBV7-7	many	13
CSARGRFNQPQHF	TGCAGTGCTAGAGGTAGATTTAATCAGCCCCAGCATTTT	.	TRBJ1-5	TRBV20-1	many	13
CASSLYRSGNTEAFF	TGTGCCAGCAGCCTCTACAGATCAGGGAACACTGAAGCTTTCTTT	.	TRBJ1-1	TRBV3-1	many	15
CASSLSEQGAPRTDTQYF	TGCGCCAGCAGCTTGTCGGAGCAGGGGGCTCCCCGCACAGATACGCAGTATTTT	TRBD1	TRBJ2-3	TRBV5-1	many	18
CASSTTTGGIGTEAFF	TGCGCCAGCAGCACAACTACAGGGGGCATCGGCACTGAAGCTTTCTTT	TRBD1	TRBJ1-1	TRBV5-1	few	16
CSANPRELVSYEQYF	TGCAGTGCCAATCCCCGGGAGTTGGTGTCCTACGAGCAGTACTTC	.	TRBJ2-7	TRBV20-1	many	15
CASSLTPDRTYEQYF	TGTGCCAGCAGCTTAACCCCGGACAGGACCTACGAGCAGTACTTC	TRBD1	TRBJ2-7	TRBV7-2	many	15
CASSQGRNTEAFF	TGTGCCAGCAGCCAAGGACGGAACACTGAAGCTTTCTTT	.	TRBJ1-1	TRBV7-2	many	13
CASRLTIEETQYF	TGTGCCAGCAGGTTGACGATAGAAGAGACCCAGTACTTC	.	TRBJ2-5	TRBV2	many	13